This entry is about one TCR beta chain. At least ten counts were recorded for this clonotype. This receptor's antigen is unknown. Base qualities are not recorded, but no much larger clone differs from it by a single base. This specimen's time point label, interpreted: pre-sensitization, week 0. The treatment or condition label on this specimen signifies: therapeutic diphenylcyclopropenone sensitization with weekly scalp DPC. Blood at each patch-test visit was drawn before the patch test was applied. Patients were eligible if aged 18 to 70, diagnosed with alopecia and judged suitable for DPC therapy, and pregnant patients were excluded. Total RNA was extracted from unfractionated whole blood that had been collected in Tempus Blood RNA tubes. The record originates from a study of human T cells and chemical hapten exposure (dated by TCRdb to 2020 to 2023). Regarding the study in general: For sensitization, 2% DPC in acetone was applied to a roughly 2 cm by roughly 2 cm area of upper inner arm skin. Patients additionally received weekly therapeutic DPC doses to the scalp throughout the roughly 25-week study period. Patch testing was performed on the upper back with Finn chambers containing 0.01% DPC, and the patch tests were scored after 6 days according to International Contact Dermatitis Research Group standards. The patient cohort, mostly female, included alopecia areata with under or over 50% scalp involvement, alopecia totalis and alopecia universalis. Libraries were pooled for sequencing, and per-sample TCR yields varied mainly because of small differences in library volumes within the pool. Peripheral blood TCR repertoire changes were tracked in vivo in alopecia patients during primary and secondary sensitization to the hapten diphenylcyclopropenone (DPC). Blood was sampled from patients pre-sensitization (week 0) and at 2, 6 and about 24 weeks after DPC sensitization. Approximately 28 alopecia patients provided blood for TCR sequencing at one to four time points (pre-sensitization, 2, 6 and 24 weeks). Paper-wide results and their limitations: A positive correlation was found between the number of PT1 expanded TCRs and patch test score, with significance reached at thresholds 8, 16 and 32 but not 4. Expanded TCRs formed significantly more large CDR3 similarity clusters than pre-sensitization or healthy control sets, consistent with antigen-driven responses. After repeated subsampling, changes were observed in the strength of the expansion versus patch-test correlation and in the threshold at which the correlation became significant. DPC sensitization did not change how many TCRs were above 1 in 1000 frequency, and no evidence was found of alterations in global repertoire structure. All patients had alopecia, a presumed autoimmune disease, so their immune response might differ from that of healthy individuals.

Receptors were amplified or captured by RACE. The data were produced on a NextSeq 500. During library preparation, unique molecular identifiers were attached to individual cDNA molecules so that TCRs could be counted in a quantitative, reproducible way. Both TCR alpha and TCR beta chains were sequenced from each blood RNA sample. Regarding the original processing steps: A median of approximately 96,000 TCRs per sample was observed, with a range of about 23,224 to 700,000. The Decombinator software suite was used to annotate V, J and CDR3 in the TCR reads. For the PS versus PT1 abundance plots, all samples were subsampled to the same number of TCRs (28,000). Expanded TCRs were defined as absent before sensitization and observed at least eight times at the 2-week time point. TCRdb passed the public sequencing reads through fastp at Q25 and MiXCR, retaining productive beta sequences. Each CDR3 protein appears once, grouped with its most common genes and DNA. The authors' filters were not applied to this entry. This sample holds over 300,000 distinct CDR3 sequences; 4% to 6% were observed only once. Jointly, the top ten make up just over 2.5% of the sample.

The CDR3 measures 16 amino acids from cysteine to phenylalanine. Of the read, only the CDR3 DNA is kept; its 48 bases are in frame from base 1. Trimming takes 10 bases from V and 0 bases from J, and the germline ends sit 19 bases apart. CDR1 and CDR2 were assigned from the germline V gene (reference sequence) as MNHEY and SMNVEV. The V and J segments used are TRBV27 and TRBJ2-1; the D element could tentatively be TRBD1 or TRBD2, as 6 bases agree for each. This receptor was taken from a woman aged 45-65 years with alopecia areata. Some clones in this sample may be carry-over from other donors' samples. This specimen was whole blood, taken in connection with sensitization to the hapten diphenylcyclopropenone (DPC). The DNA reads TGTGCCACCTTCGGATTGGGGGGCCGCTCCTACAATGAGCAGTTCTTC. The encoded protein is CATFGLGGRSYNEQFF.